The T cell receptor beta chain described here comes from a study of shared clonotypes between healthy human individuals. Original analysis: Junction-only immunoSEQ data arrived without quality scores, meaning filtering differed. The assay was immunoSEQ multiplex PCR, and TCRdb's table has in-frame clones only and misses some. From that table come the V and J calls and clone size; the DNA was used to work out D and trimming. The table has approximately 470,000 clones, approximately 82% seen once. Donors were healthy HIV-negative adults without recent acute infections or vaccinations. Genomic DNA from unsorted samples was obtained from 70 million to 90 million PBMCs (per sample). The receptor comes from a woman aged 40 to 50 in good health. Some clones in this sample may be carry-over from other donors' samples. The sample taken for sequencing was PBMCs.

The CDR3 sequence: CASSKGGTDPYEQYF. Here the CDR3 DNA reads TGTGCCAGCAGCAAAGGCGGGACAGACCCATACGAGCAGTACTTC. The chain carries TRBV21-1 and TRBJ2-7; the table's D gene call, TRBD1, was not cross checked with the DNA. TRBV21-1 is a recognized pseudogene. The CDR3 has 15 residues.